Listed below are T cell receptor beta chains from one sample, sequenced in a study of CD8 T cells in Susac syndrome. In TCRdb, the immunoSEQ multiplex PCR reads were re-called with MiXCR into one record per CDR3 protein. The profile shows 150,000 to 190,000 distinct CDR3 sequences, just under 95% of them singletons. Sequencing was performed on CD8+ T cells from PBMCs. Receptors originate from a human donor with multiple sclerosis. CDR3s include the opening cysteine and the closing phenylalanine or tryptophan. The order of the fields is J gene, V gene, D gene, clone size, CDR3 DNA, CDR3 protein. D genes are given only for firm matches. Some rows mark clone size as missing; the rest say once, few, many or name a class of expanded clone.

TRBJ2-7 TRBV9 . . TGTGCCAGCAGCGTAGTGGGGACACCTACCTACGAGCAGTACTTC CASSVVGTPTYEQYF
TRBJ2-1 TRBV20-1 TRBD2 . TGCAGTGCTTCGAGCGGGGGGGCCGGTGAGCAGTTCTTC CSASSGGAGEQFF
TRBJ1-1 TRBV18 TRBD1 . TGTGCCAGCTCACCCTCCCCGCGACAGGGTGAACGCGAGAACACTGAAGCTTTCTTT CASSPSPRQGERENTEAFF
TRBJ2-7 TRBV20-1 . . TGCAGTGCTCAACCCGCCAACCCTTCCTACGAGCAGTACTTC CSAQPANPSYEQYF
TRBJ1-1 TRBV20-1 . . TGCAGTGCTCCCAGCCTGCGGGGGATGAACACTGAAGCTTTCTTT CSAPSLRGMNTEAFF
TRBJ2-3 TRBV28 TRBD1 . TGTGCCAGCAGTTTTAGCCCCTTGACAGGGGGGGAGGTCACAGATACGCAGTATTTT CASSFSPLTGGEVTDTQYF
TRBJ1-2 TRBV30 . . TGTGCCTGGAGTGTACTGGGCAGGGGAAACTATGGCTACACCTTC CAWSVLGRGNYGYTF
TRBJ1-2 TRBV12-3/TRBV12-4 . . TGTGCCAGCAGTTTAGCTGCACAGGGACATGGCTACACCTTC CASSLAAQGHGYTF
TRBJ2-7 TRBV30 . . TGTGCCTGGAGTCCCCCATTCGGGGATGAGGACTACGAGCAGTACTTC CAWSPPFGDEDYEQYF
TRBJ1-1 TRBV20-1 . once TGCAGTGCTAGAGATCAAAGGGGCACTGAAGCTTTCTTT CSARDQRGTEAFF
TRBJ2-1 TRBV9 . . TGTGCCAGCAGCCCCATCGGGGGCTCCTACAATGAGCAGTTCTTC CASSPIGGSYNEQFF
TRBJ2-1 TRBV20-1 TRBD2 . TGCAGTGCTAGTCGAATTCTAGCGGGGAATAACAATGAGCAGTTCTTC CSASRILAGNNNEQFF
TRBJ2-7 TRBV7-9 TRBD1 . TGTGCCAGCAGGCCCGACAGGGGGCTGACGGGGCAGTACTTC CASRPDRGLTGQYF
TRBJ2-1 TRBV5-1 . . TGCGCCAGCTCTCTCCCTAGCCCAGGGGATGAGCAGTTCTTC CASSLPSPGDEQFF
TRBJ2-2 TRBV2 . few TGTGCCAGCTCGGACACCGGGGAGCTGTTTTTT CASSDTGELFF
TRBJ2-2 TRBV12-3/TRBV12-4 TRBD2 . TGTGCCAGCAGTCCGATCGGACTAGAGAGTGGCGGGGAGCTGTTTTTT CASSPIGLESGGELFF
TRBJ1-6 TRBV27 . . TGTGCCAGCACGAGGGATAGCTCCTATAATTCACCCCTCCACTTT CASTRDSSYNSPLHF
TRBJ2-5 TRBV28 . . TGTGCCAGCAGTTTTGGGGCGGCTGAGACCCAGTACTTC CASSFGAAETQYF
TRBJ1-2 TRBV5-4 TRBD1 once TGTGCCAGCAGCGCCCCCGGGACAGCATTCTATGGCTACACCTTC CASSAPGTAFYGYTF
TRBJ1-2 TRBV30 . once TGTGCCTGGAGTTCCGGGACATCCGGGGGCTACACCTTC CAWSSGTSGGYTF
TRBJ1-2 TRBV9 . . TGTGCCAGCCAAAGCGGGTATGGCTACACCTTC CASQSGYGYTF
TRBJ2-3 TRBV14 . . TGTGCCAGCAGCCCCTACAGGACAGATACGCAGTATTTT CASSPYRTDTQYF
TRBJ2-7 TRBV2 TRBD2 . TGTGCCAGCAGTGAGCGGGGGGCGATCTCCGAGCAGTACTTC CASSERGAISEQYF
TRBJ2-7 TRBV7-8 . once TGTGCCAGCATCGGGCGGGCCTCCTACGAGCAGTACTTC CASIGRASYEQYF
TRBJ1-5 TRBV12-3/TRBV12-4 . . TGTGCCAGCAGTTTAGCGGCAGGGGCGGGTAGCAATCAGCCCCAGCATTTT CASSLAAGAGSNQPQHF
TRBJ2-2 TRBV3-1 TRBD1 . TGTGCCAGCAGCCAAGATCCTGGGACAGAGAACACCGGGGAGCTGTTTTTT CASSQDPGTENTGELFF
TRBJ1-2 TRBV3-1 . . TGTGCCAGCAGCCAGGGAACGGAGCCGCCCTATGGCTACACCTTC CASSQGTEPPYGYTF
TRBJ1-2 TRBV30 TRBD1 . TGTGCCTGGACGGGGACAGGGTTTCTCAGAGGCTACACCTTC CAWTGTGFLRGYTF